The following is a TCR beta chain sequence with its context. Antigen: not known. These data belong to a study of Tregs in tolerant kidney transplant recipients. Study-level findings and limits: The small number of patients limits these findings pending further validation.

Using immunoSEQ multiplex PCR, the repertoire was profiled, and TCRdb retains in-frame clones only, with some absent. Of under 100,000 clones listed, roughly 92% were seen once; the top ten hold roughly 5%. This CDR3 region has 14 residues. The V end was cut by 2 bases, the J end by 8 bases, with 10 bases between. The germline gives CDR1 MNHEY, CDR2 SVGAGI. This chain joins TRBV6-5 and TRBJ1-6, with unresolved D. The sequence came from a human donor in good health. Sequences were obtained from CD8+ T cells from blood. In DNA, the CDR3 is TGTGCCAGCAGTTACGAAGACGGTTATTCACCCCTCCACTTT. This translates into CASSYEDGYSPLHF.